Listed below are T cell receptor beta chains from one sample, sequenced in a study of technical replicates of blood from a handful of donors. Profiling relied on immunoSEQ multiplex PCR, and the TCRdb table lists in-frame clones only, not all of them. This table holds under 90,000 clones, 93% found once. Sequencing input: T cells isolated from PBMCs. Source of these receptors: a human donor in good health. Both conserved end residues are part of each CDR3. Each record gives: clone size, J gene, V gene, D gene, CDR3 DNA, CDR3 protein. A D gene is named only where the DNA matches it firmly. Clone size is stated in some rows and not others, as once, few, many or a class when expanded.

>few|TRBJ1-4|TRBV30|.
TGTGCCTCTCGGGTCGGGAAAGGGGAAAAACTGTTTTTT
CASRVGKGEKLFF
>.|TRBJ2-5|TRBV7-9|.
TGTGCCAGCAGCTTAGCTGGACAGTCCGGGACCCAGTACTTC
CASSLAGQSGTQYF
>.|TRBJ1-5|TRBV7-6|.
TGTGCCAGCAGCTTAGGAGGCCCCGGGCAGCCCCAGCATTTT
CASSLGGPGQPQHF
>.|TRBJ1-2|TRBV7-9|.
TGTGCCAGCAGCCCCACAGGAGATGGCTACACCTTC
CASSPTGDGYTF
>.|TRBJ2-7|TRBV4-1|TRBD1
TGCGCCAGCAGCCCCGGGACAGGGGCCTACGAGCAGTACTTC
CASSPGTGAYEQYF
>.|TRBJ2-5|TRBV7-9|TRBD2
TGTGCCAGCAGCAGGTCGTCCGGGACTAGCGTCGAAGAGACCCAGTACTTC
CASSRSSGTSVEETQYF
>.|TRBJ2-7|TRBV10-3|.
TGTGCCATCAGCCCGGGACAGGGCAAGGGACTAGCAATCGGGGACTACGAGCAGTACTTC
CAISPGQGKGLAIGDYEQYF
>.|TRBJ1-1|TRBV19|.
TGTGCCACCCGGAGGGGGGGCCCTTCCGGAGCTTTCTTT
CATRRGGPSGAFF
>.|TRBJ2-4|TRBV29-1|.
TGCAGCGTTGTACAGGGTCTAGACATTCAGTACTTC
CSVVQGLDIQYF
>.|TRBJ1-2|TRBV5-1|.
TGCGCCAGCAGCTTGGAAGGGGTAGGGTATGGCTACACCTTC
CASSLEGVGYGYTF
>.|TRBJ1-2|TRBV11-2|.
TGTGCCAGCAGCCGCCAGGGCTATGGCTACACCTTC
CASSRQGYGYTF
>once|TRBJ1-4|TRBV7-9|.
TGTGCCAGCAGCCAGAGGAATGAAAAACTGTTTTTT
CASSQRNEKLFF
>.|TRBJ2-4|TRBV19|TRBD1
TGTGCCAGTAGTGGGGGGACAGGGGCAAGGGCAAACATTCAGTACTTC
CASSGGTGARANIQYF
>.|TRBJ1-5|TRBV11-2|.
TGTGCCAGCAGCTTAGCCAGGGGACCAAGCAATCAGCCCCAGCATTTT
CASSLARGPSNQPQHF
>.|TRBJ2-7|TRBV6-5|TRBD2
TGTGCCAGCAGAGTCACAAGCGGGGGACCCTACGAGCAGTACTTC
CASRVTSGGPYEQYF
>.|TRBJ2-7|TRBV21-1|.
TGTGCCAGCAGCAAAGGTGGGACACCGAAGGGATATAAGCAGTACTTC
CASSKGGTPKGYKQYF
>.|TRBJ1-4|TRBV6-1|TRBD1
TGTGCCAGCAGAATGGGACAGCCGTCGGGTGAAAAACTGTTTTTT
CASRMGQPSGEKLFF
>.|TRBJ2-1|TRBV5-1|TRBD1
TGCGCCAGCAGCTTGATAACTGGACAGGGTCAAAATGAGCAGTTCTTC
CASSLITGQGQNEQFF
>.|TRBJ1-2|TRBV19|TRBD1
TGTGCCAGTAGGCCTGACAGGGTCGGGTATGGCTACACCTTC
CASRPDRVGYGYTF
>.|TRBJ2-7|TRBV28|.
TGTGCCAGCAGTTTTACTAGTTACGAGCAGTACTTC
CASSFTSYEQYF
>.|TRBJ2-5|TRBV7-3|TRBD2
TGTGCCAGCAGCGCCCCCGGGACTAGCGGGGGCCAAGAGACCCAGTACTTC
CASSAPGTSGGQETQYF
>.|TRBJ2-7|TRBV28|.
TGTGCCAGCAGCCTTCGCCGGGACAAATCCTACGAGCAGTACTTC
CASSLRRDKSYEQYF
>few|TRBJ1-1|TRBV4-1|.
TGCGCCAGCAGCCAAGAGGACTATACGAACACTGAAGCTTTCTTT
CASSQEDYTNTEAFF
>.|TRBJ1-1|TRBV6-5|.
TGTGCCAGCAGCCTCGGGGGGGGAAACACTGAAGCTTTCTTT
CASSLGGGNTEAFF
>.|TRBJ2-4|TRBV7-8|.
TGTGCCAGCAGCCCGCAGGGGCCTTTAGCCAAAAACATTCAGTACTTC
CASSPQGPLAKNIQYF
>.|TRBJ1-5|TRBV25-1|TRBD1
TGTGCCAGCAGTGAAGACAGGGGGCCCCAGCATTTT
CASSEDRGPQHF
>.|TRBJ2-2|TRBV10-3|.
TGTGCCATCAGAGACAGAACCGGGGAGCTGTTTTTT
CAIRDRTGELFF
>.|TRBJ1-2|TRBV28|.
TGTGCCAGCAGTTTAGACCTACAGATCTATGGCTACACCTTC
CASSLDLQIYGYTF
>.|TRBJ2-7|TRBV5-4|TRBD1
TGTGCCAGCAGCGCAAGACAGGGCTGGACCGAGCAGTACTTC
CASSARQGWTEQYF
>once|TRBJ1-2|TRBV19|.
TGTGCCAGTAGTGCCCCTACCTATGGCTACACCTTC
CASSAPTYGYTF
>.|TRBJ1-1|TRBV4-1|.
TGCGCCAGCAGCCGTTTAGGGAGGACTGAAGCTTTCTTT
CASSRLGRTEAFF
>.|TRBJ2-7|TRBV27|.
TGTGCCAGCAGTTTTCAGGGAGGAGGCGAGCAGTACTTC
CASSFQGGGEQYF
>.|TRBJ2-5|TRBV7-9|TRBD1
TGTGCCAGCAGCTCCGGGACAGGGGACCCCCAGTTACAAGAGACCCAGTACTTC
CASSSGTGDPQLQETQYF
>.|TRBJ2-3|TRBV27|TRBD2
TGTGCCAGCCACCTCAAGGCGGGGGGGCATACAGATACGCAGTATTTT
CASHLKAGGHTDTQYF